This T cell receptor beta chain was found in a study of T cell changes during pregnancy in multiple sclerosis. Germline V gene sequence: CDR1 KGHSH, CDR2 LQKENI. The CDR3 length is 11 residues. The V and J ends lost 5 bases and 5 bases respectively, with 7 bases between them. Sequenced by immunoSEQ multiplex PCR; TCRdb stores in-frame clones only, minus some. The sample lists tens of thousands of clones, 80% to 95% occurring once. The receptor comes from a female donor with multiple sclerosis, enrolled in a pregnancy study. The material was peripheral blood, obtained in the third trimester of pregnancy. This chain connects TRBV18 to TRBJ2-7, with no clear D. CDR3 nucleotide sequence: TGTGCCAGCTCAGCCACTGACGAGCAGTACTTC. As protein: CASSATDEQYF.